The next 13 T cell receptor beta chains were all read from a single sample in a study of T cell repertoires in cytomegalovirus infection. Each CDR3 protein gets one entry after TCRdb re-called the reads with MiXCR. Altogether around 120,000 distinct CDR3 sequences are present, roughly 9% being singletons, with the ten largest covering around a tenth. The specimen was PBMCs. These receptor sequences come from a human donor in good health (CMV status not recorded). Some clones in this sample may be carry-over from other donors' samples.

Many counts were recorded for this clonotype. The V and J genes are TRBV28 and TRBJ2-7; 7 bases line up with TRBD1. The length of the CDR3 is 15 residues. V dropped 6 bases and J dropped 0; count of bases not matched to a gene: 8. In germline, CDR1 is MDHEN, CDR2 SYDVKM. CDR3 amino acids: CASSHRGPLSYEQYF. The CDR3 bases are TGTGCCAGCAGCCACAGGGGCCCTCTCTCCTACGAGCAGTACTTC.

At least ten counts were recorded for this clonotype. At one end, the junction sequence differs from germline, possibly due to a read error. The chain combines TRBV6-5 with TRBJ1-2; maybe TRBD1 (5 bases). Germline V gene sequence: CDR1 MNHEY, CDR2 SVGAGI. This CDR3 has 17 amino acids. The CDR3 DNA sequence: TGTGCCAGCAGCTACTTGGGACTCCGGCTTTTAGATTATGGCTACACCTTC. It yields the protein CASSYLGLRLLDYGYTF.

This chain joins TRBV6-6 and TRBJ2-1, with D perhaps TRBD2 (5 bases). The CDR3 contains 13 residues. Germline CDR1 reads MNHNY; CDR2 reads SVGAGI (reference sequence). Trimming cost V 6 bases and J 9 bases, with 15 bases left between them. For the CDR3, the DNA is TGTGCCAGCAGCTCCGACGGAGGCAGTGAGCAGTTCTTC. Protein: CASSSDGGSEQFF.

This clonotype was observed many times. The rearrangement uses TRBV5-4 and TRBJ2-1, with TRBD1 as a possible D gene (6 bases). CDR1 and CDR2 from the germline V gene are SGHNT and YYREEE (reference sequence). The V gene lost 0 bases and the J gene lost 2 bases, with 12 bases spanning the gap. This CDR3 comprises 16 residues. CDR3 sequence (DNA): TGTGCCAGCAGCTTGGGGGCAGGGGTCACCTACAATGAGCAGTTCTTC. It yields the protein CASSLGAGVTYNEQFF.

This clonotype came up many times. This chain joins TRBV15 and TRBJ2-5; no definite D call. This CDR3 is 13 amino acids long. Trimming took off 9 bases at V and 1 base at J, with 12 bases between the two ends. Germline V CDR1 and CDR2: LNHNV, YYDKDF (reference sequence). CDR3 bases: TGTGCCACGACGCTGGGGTCCCAAGAGACCCAGTACTTC. Its translation is CATTLGSQETQYF.

The gene calls are TRBV29-1 and TRBJ1-1, with D maybe TRBD1 (6 bases). Trimming took 6 bases from V and 7 from J, leaving 15 bases between them. This CDR3 comprises 12 residues. Germline CDR1 is SQVTM and CDR2 is ANQGSEA. Here the CDR3 reads CSVRGGGIEAFF. DNA of the CDR3: TGCAGCGTCAGGGGTGGAGGAATTGAAGCTTTCTTT. The full variable domain, with the rest looked up from reference TRBV29-1 and TRBJ1-1, is SAVISQKPSRDICQRGTSLTIQCQVDSQVTMMFWYRQQPGQSLTLIATANQGSEATYESGFVIDKFPISRPNLTFSTLTVSNMSPEDSSIYLCSVRGGGIEAFFGQGTRLTVV.

This clonotype has a handful of counts. The V and J genes are TRBV7-6 and TRBJ1-1, with D possibly TRBD1 on 6 matching bases. This CDR3 is 15 amino acids long. Germline-derived CDR1 and CDR2 are SGHVS and FNYEAQ. The V and J ends lost 5 bases and 0 bases respectively, with 13 bases between them. This CDR3 reads CASSPGAVLNTEAFF. The CDR3 DNA is TGTGCCAGCAGCCCGGGGGCTGTATTGAACACTGAAGCTTTCTTT.

This clonotype was counted only a few times. V and J are TRBV20-1 and TRBJ2-5, with D tentatively TRBD1 (5 bases). Trimming removed 6 bases from V and 2 bases from J, with 13 bases in between. CDR3 size: 13 residues. CDR1 DFQATT and CDR2 SNEGSKA come from the germline V gene (reference sequence). CDR3 sequence (DNA): TGCAGTGCCCAGACAGTCGCACAAGAGACCCAGTACTTC. It yields the protein CSAQTVAQETQYF.

This clonotype was counted many times. Here the CDR3 reads CASSRGFGTGVTGELFF. The CDR3, as DNA: TGTGCCAGCAGCAGGGGTTTCGGGACAGGGGTGACCGGGGAGCTGTTTTTT. The chain joins TRBV7-8 to TRBJ2-2; TRBD1 agrees at 10 bases. The CDR3 spans 17 residues. J was trimmed by 5 bases and V by 5 bases; bases with no gene match: 11. Germline-derived CDR1 and CDR2 are SGHVS and FQNEAQ.

Worth noting for this clonotype: A much larger clone lies a single base off, so this may be a read error. The genes are TRBV24-1 and TRBJ2-3; D tentatively reads TRBD1 or TRBD2 (5 bases each). The CDR3 has 13 amino acids. Germline lookup yields CDR1 KGHDR and CDR2 SFDVKD. Trimming cost V 9 bases and J 3 bases, with 12 bases left between them. The CDR3 bases are TGTGCCACCCGGGACGGGGAAACAGATACGCAGTATTTT. It is translated as CATRDGETDTQYF.

The table lists this clonotype with many counts. The chain has TRBV11-2 and TRBJ2-3, with 11 nucleotides matching TRBD2. The CDR3 is 16 residues long. With V trimmed by 0 bases and J by 5 bases, 4 bases remained unmatched. In germline, CDR1 is SGHAT, CDR2 FQNNGV. The CDR3 loop reads CASSLDSGGAIDTQYF. Here the CDR3 DNA reads TGTGCCAGCAGCTTAGATAGCGGGGGGGCAATAGATACGCAGTATTTT.

This clonotype has at least ten counts. The CDR3 sequence is CASNPGSLTGANVLTF. CDR3 nucleotides: TGTGCCAGCAACCCAGGGTCGCTTACTGGGGCCAACGTCCTGACTTTC. The chain couples TRBV6-5 to TRBJ2-6, with D perhaps matching TRBD1 (5 bases). The germline V and J ends were trimmed by 7 bases and 2 bases, with 15 bases remaining between them. This CDR3 region has 16 residues. Germline CDR1 is MNHEY and CDR2 is SVGAGI.

The chain has TRBV7-6 and TRBJ2-1; either TRBD1 or TRBD2 may fit D (5 bases each). The ends were cut back, 5 bases at V and 5 bases at J, with 10 bases in the middle. The CDR3 is 13 amino acids. Germline V gene lookup returns CDR1 SGHVS and CDR2 FNYEAQ. DNA of the CDR3: TGTGCCAGCAGCGTGTGGGGGAACAATGAGCAGTTCTTC. This codes for CASSVWGNNEQFF.